This is a list of T cell receptor beta chains from one sample in a study of blood T cell repertoires in COVID-19. Profiled with immunoSEQ multiplex PCR; TCRdb holds only in-frame clones, not every one. This sample has 95,000 to 150,000 clones, with almost 90% found just once. Sequenced input: peripheral blood. The receptors stem from a woman aged 50 to 65 with active or convalescent COVID-19. CDR3s include the opening cysteine and the closing phenylalanine or tryptophan. D genes are given only for firm matches. A clone size is listed for some rows: how often the clone was seen (once, few, many), or a class if it is expanded.

CDR3 | DNA | V | size | length | D | J
CAISESRMAGNSGNTIYF | TGTGCCATCAGTGAGTCTCGGATGGCGGGAAACTCTGGAAACACCATATATTTT | TRBV10-3 | . | 18 | . | TRBJ1-3
CASSPQGPGNTIYF | TGTGCCAGCAGCCCACAGGGACCCGGAAACACCATATATTTT | TRBV5-6 | . | 14 | . | TRBJ1-3
CASSRSGTGQETQYF | TGTGCCAGCAGCCGTTCCGGGACAGGTCAAGAGACCCAGTACTTC | TRBV11-3 | . | 15 | TRBD1 | TRBJ2-5
CASSVRDSYNEQFF | TGTGCCAGCAGTGTTAGGGACAGCTACAATGAGCAGTTCTTC | TRBV6-4 | . | 14 | TRBD1 | TRBJ2-1
CATSRDSRIGGKLFF | TGTGCCACCAGCAGAGATTCCAGGATAGGAGGAAAACTGTTTTTT | TRBV15 | once | 15 | . | TRBJ1-4
CASSLRSGRLTTDTQYF | TGTGCCAGCAGCTTACGAAGCGGGAGGCTTACCACAGATACGCAGTATTTT | TRBV7-3 | once | 17 | TRBD2 | TRBJ2-3
CASSPSGRMNIQYF | TGTGCCAGCAGCCCGAGCGGGAGAATGAACATTCAGTACTTC | TRBV11-2 | . | 14 | TRBD2 | TRBJ2-4
CAWSGSLGVDSPLHF | TGTGCCTGGAGTGGTAGTTTAGGGGTGGATTCACCCCTCCACTTT | TRBV30 | . | 15 | . | TRBJ1-6
CASSSRASGNTIYF | TGTGCCAGCAGCAGCAGGGCCTCTGGAAACACCATATATTTT | TRBV13 | . | 14 | . | TRBJ1-3
CASSPAATGGIEAFF | TGTGCCAGCAGCCCCGCGGCGACAGGGGGTATTGAAGCTTTCTTT | TRBV7-2 | . | 15 | TRBD1 | TRBJ1-1
CASSLTSGYEQYF | TGTGCCAGCAGTTTAACTAGCGGGTACGAGCAGTACTTC | TRBV27 | . | 13 | TRBD2 | TRBJ2-7
CATSDSGQSNEKLFF | TGTGCCACCAGTGATTCGGGACAGTCTAATGAAAAACTGTTTTTT | TRBV24-1 | . | 15 | TRBD1 | TRBJ1-4
CASSVLAELDNEQFF | TGTGCCAGCAGCGTTCTAGCGGAGCTGGACAATGAGCAGTTCTTC | TRBV9 | . | 15 | TRBD2 | TRBJ2-1
CASSGGLAASKFF | TGTGCCAGCAGTGGAGGCCTAGCGGCCTCTAAGTTCTTC | TRBV2 | . | 13 | TRBD2 | TRBJ2-1
CASSLTLARTDTQYF | TGTGCCAGCAGCTTAACACTAGCGCGCACAGATACGCAGTATTTT | TRBV7-3 | . | 15 | TRBD2 | TRBJ2-3
CASSPDRGNEKLFF | TGTGCCAGCAGCCCTGACCGGGGTAATGAAAAACTGTTTTTT | TRBV11-2 | . | 14 | . | TRBJ1-4
CASSKKGGYEQYF | TGTGCCAGTAGTAAGAAAGGGGGCTACGAGCAGTACTTC | TRBV19 | . | 13 | . | TRBJ2-7
CASSLLAGDLSYEQYF | TGTGCCAGCAGCTTATTAGCGGGAGACCTCTCCTACGAGCAGTACTTC | TRBV7-2 | . | 16 | TRBD2 | TRBJ2-7
CASSVSGSSNNEQFF | TGTGCCAGCAGCGTTAGCGGGAGTTCCAACAATGAGCAGTTCTTC | TRBV9 | . | 15 | TRBD2 | TRBJ2-1
CASRAVNSPLHF | TGCGCCAGCAGGGCAGTCAATTCACCCCTCCACTTT | TRBV5-1 | . | 12 | . | TRBJ1-6
CASSLSLAGGPFEQFF | TGTGCCAGCAGTTTATCGCTGGCGGGAGGGCCTTTTGAGCAGTTCTTC | TRBV27 | . | 16 | TRBD2 | TRBJ2-1
CASSEFFLAKNIQYF | TGTGCCAGCAGTGAATTCTTCTTAGCCAAAAACATTCAGTACTTC | TRBV2 | once | 15 | . | TRBJ2-4
CASSYSHEQGYEQYF | TGTGCCAGCAGTTACTCCCACGAGCAGGGCTACGAGCAGTACTTC | TRBV6-2/TRBV6-3 | . | 15 | . | TRBJ2-7
CASSYSSAGVGTDTQYF | TGTGCCAGCAGTTACTCCTCGGCGGGAGTGGGGACAGATACGCAGTATTTT | TRBV6-2/TRBV6-3 | . | 17 | TRBD2 | TRBJ2-3
CASSPRGGREKLFF | TGTGCCAGCAGCCCCCGGGGGGGACGTGAAAAACTGTTTTTT | TRBV9 | . | 14 | . | TRBJ1-4
CASYGSHSTEAFF | TGTGCCAGCTATGGATCCCACAGCACTGAAGCTTTCTTT | TRBV18 | . | 13 | . | TRBJ1-1
CASSFGGLVETQYF | TGTGCCAGCAGCTTCGGGGGGCTCGTGGAGACCCAGTACTTC | TRBV7-2 | once | 14 | . | TRBJ2-5
CASSLSGTSGYEQYF | TGTGCCAGCAGTTTATCCGGGACTAGCGGCTACGAGCAGTACTTC | TRBV28 | . | 15 | TRBD2 | TRBJ2-7
CASSAGQGDTQYF | TGTGCCAGTAGCGCGGGACAGGGAGATACGCAGTATTTT | TRBV19 | . | 13 | TRBD1 | TRBJ2-3
CASSLLADYNEQFF | TGTGCCAGCAGTTTACTAGCGGATTACAATGAGCAGTTCTTC | TRBV6-2/TRBV6-3 | . | 14 | TRBD2 | TRBJ2-1
CASSPANYGYTF | TGTGCCAGTTCCCCAGCTAACTATGGCTACACCTTC | TRBV3-1/TRBV3-2 | . | 12 | . | TRBJ1-2
CASSSLPLETQYF | TGTGCCAGCAGCTCCCTCCCTTTGGAGACCCAGTACTTC | TRBV11-2 | . | 13 | . | TRBJ2-5
CASSQVDMGFYTGELFF | TGCGCCAGCAGCCAAGTGGATATGGGCTTTTACACCGGGGAGCTGTTTTTT | TRBV4-1 | once | 17 | . | TRBJ2-2
CASSRAQRANEQYF | TGTGCCAGCAGTCGTGCCCAGAGGGCCAACGAGCAGTACTTC | TRBV2 | . | 14 | . | TRBJ2-7
CATRTSGSAITDTQYF | TGTGCCACCCGGACTAGCGGGAGCGCAATCACAGATACGCAGTATTTT | TRBV19 | . | 16 | TRBD2 | TRBJ2-3
CASSIGGGLNIQYF | TGTGCCAGTAGTATAGGAGGAGGGTTGAACATTCAGTACTTC | TRBV19 | once | 14 | . | TRBJ2-4
CASSGTSGTGELFF | TGTGCCAGCAGCGGGACTAGCGGGACCGGGGAGCTGTTTTTT | TRBV9 | . | 14 | TRBD2 | TRBJ2-2
CASSSEVVHSPLHF | TGTGCCAGTAGTTCAGAGGTTGTGCATTCACCCCTCCACTTT | TRBV19 | . | 14 | . | TRBJ1-6
CASSLADHRERYGYTF | TGTGCCAGCAGCTTAGCGGACCACAGGGAGAGGTATGGCTACACCTTC | TRBV7-9 | . | 16 | . | TRBJ1-2
CASSYGGGLSNYGYTF | TGTGCCAGCAGTTACGGAGGGGGCCTTTCTAACTATGGCTACACCTTC | TRBV6-5 | . | 16 | TRBD1 | TRBJ1-2
CASSSLGGGIYGYTF | TGTGCCAGCAGCTCCCTTGGGGGGGGTATATATGGCTACACCTTC | TRBV7-9 | . | 15 | . | TRBJ1-2
CASSIAPDSNQETQYF | TGTGCCAGTAGTATAGCCCCCGACAGTAACCAAGAGACCCAGTACTTC | TRBV19 | once | 16 | . | TRBJ2-5